This entry lists 15 T cell receptor beta chains sequenced from one sample in a study of a mutant IDH1 vaccine in newly diagnosed glioma. Sequenced by immunoSEQ multiplex PCR; TCRdb stores in-frame clones only, minus some. The sample carries more than 30,000 clones, more than 65% recorded once. Time point in this sample: week 47, end of study. Topical imiquimod was applied with each vaccine dose, which held 300 ug of mutant IDH1 20-mer peptide. These receptors have no identified antigens. Material: PBMCs, obtained from a glioma patient whose treatment included an IDH1 peptide vaccine. Receptors originate from a man under 40 with glioma.

This clone is a singleton in its sample. V and J are TRBV7-9 and TRBJ2-2, with TRBD1 identical over 8 bases. This CDR3 is built from 16 residues. Germline V gives CDR1 SEHNR, CDR2 FQNEAQ (reference sequence). As DNA, the CDR3 is TGTGCGACCAGGGGGCAGGGGGTCCTCCGAACCGGGGAGCTGTTTTTT. Translation gives CATRGQGVLRTGELFF. Drawing the rest from reference TRBV7-9 and TRBJ2-2, the complete variable domain is DTGVSQNPRHKITKRGQNVTFRCDPISEHNRLYWYRQTLGQGPEFLTYFQNEAQLEKSRLLSDRFSAERPKGSFSTLEIQRTEQGDSAMYLCATRGQGVLRTGELFFGEGSRLTVL.

Here the CDR3 reads CSVRDTTYEQYF. CDR3 DNA sequence: TGCAGCGTTCGGGACACTACCTACGAGCAGTACTTC. The V gene is TRBV29-1, the J gene TRBJ2-7; a possible D gene is TRBD1 (6 bases). Per the germline V gene, CDR1 is SQVTM and CDR2 is ANQGSEA. The CDR3 is made up of 12 amino acids. V lost 5 bases and J lost 2, with 10 bases in between.

The rearrangement uses TRBV18 and TRBJ1-2, with D uncertain. This CDR3 has 15 residues. The V end was cut by 2 bases, the J end by 0 bases, with 10 bases between. Germline loops: CDR1 KGHSH, CDR2 LQKENI. For the CDR3, the DNA is TGTGCCAGCTCACCAGAGATGGAAGCTAACTATGGCTACACCTTC. Protein: CASSPEMEANYGYTF. The variable domain in full, with the rest retrieved from reference TRBV18 and TRBJ1-2, is NAGVMQNPRHLVRRRGQEARLRCSPMKGHSHVYWYRQLPEEGLKFMVYLQKENIIDESGMPKERFSAEFPKEGPSILRIQQVVRGDSAAYFCASSPEMEANYGYTFGSGTRLTVV.

This chain links TRBV10-1 with TRBJ2-1, with 16 bases identical to TRBD2. The V segment lost 6 bases and the J segment 8 bases; nucleotides outside the gene matches: 4. CDR3 length: 15 residues. Germline V gene lookup returns CDR1 WNHNN and CDR2 SYGVQD (reference sequence). CDR3: CASSGTSGRVDEQFF. The CDR3 nucleotides are TGCGCCAGCAGCGGGACTAGCGGGAGGGTGGATGAGCAGTTCTTC.

This chain joins TRBV6-5 and TRBJ1-1, with unresolved D. This CDR3 has 13 amino acids. Germline V gene sequence: CDR1 MNHEY, CDR2 SVGAGI. V lost 2 bases, J lost 5 bases, and 9 bases lay in between. In DNA form, the CDR3 reads TGTGCCAGCAGTTACGGGAAAGGAACTGAAGCTTTCTTT. Residues: CASSYGKGTEAFF.

The CDR3 region has the DNA TGTGCCAGCAGCGTAGTTCTTGGCGGACCTAACTATGGCTACACCTTC. Protein: CASSVVLGGPNYGYTF. The chain joins TRBV9 to TRBJ1-2; no definite D call. The CDR3 runs 16 residues. The germline V gene encodes CDR1 SGDLS and CDR2 YYNGEE. V lost 0 bases and J lost 0, with 12 bases in between.

A single count supports this clone. The V call is TRBV2, the J call TRBJ1-5; D is ambiguous. Looked up from germline, CDR1 is SNHLY and CDR2 is FYNNEI. This CDR3 region has 12 residues. The V end lost 4 bases, the J end lost 9 bases, and 10 bases lay between the germline ends. The CDR3 coding sequence is TGTGCCAGCAGTGGAGGGTTTCCGCCCCAGCATTTT. Translating it yields CASSGGFPPQHF.

The gene calls are TRBV27 and TRBJ2-3; D uncertain. Germline CDR1 and CDR2: MNHEY and SMNVEV (reference sequence). The CDR3 length is 13 residues. V was shortened by 2 bases and J by 1 base, with 4 bases between the two germline ends. The CDR3 DNA is TGTGCCAGCAGTTTAGTAGGCACAGATACGCAGTATTTT. This sequence encodes CASSLVGTDTQYF.

The chain uses TRBV5-6 and TRBJ2-3; perhaps TRBD2 as D (6 bases). Trimming shortened V by 0 bases and J by 5 bases, and 10 bases separated the two germline ends. Looked up from germline, CDR1 is SGHDT and CDR2 is YYEEEE. The CDR3 runs to 14 residues. CDR3 bases: TGTGCCAGCAGCTTGGGGACTAACGGAGATACGCAGTATTTT. This gives the protein CASSLGTNGDTQYF.

J is TRBJ2-7 and V is TRBV18; D might be TRBD1 (7 bases). V dropped 10 bases and J dropped 7 bases, with 17 bases sitting between them. The germline gives CDR1 KGHSH, CDR2 LQKENI. The CDR3 extends over 12 amino acids. CDR3 DNA sequence: TGTGCCACCGGAACAGGGGCGGGGGAGCAGTACTTC. Translation: CATGTGAGEQYF. Full variable domain (rest looked up from reference TRBV18 and TRBJ2-7): NAGVMQNPRHLVRRRGQEARLRCSPMKGHSHVYWYRQLPEEGLKFMVYLQKENIIDESGMPKERFSAEFPKEGPSILRIQQVVRGDSAAYFCATGTGAGEQYFGPGTRLTVT.

The chain recombines TRBV4-1 with TRBJ1-4, with 8 bases that match TRBD1. The CDR3 spans 15 residues. Germline V gene lookup returns CDR1 MGHRA and CDR2 YSYEKL. With V trimmed by 1 base and J by 7 bases, 5 bases remained unmatched. Here the CDR3 DNA reads TGCGCCAGCAGCCAAGCTGGGACAGGAAGTGAAAAACTGTTTTTT. This encodes CASSQAGTGSEKLFF.

The chain recombines TRBV5-4 with TRBJ2-3; D not resolved. This CDR3 spans 15 amino acids. Germline V lookup: CDR1 SGHNT, CDR2 YYREEE (reference sequence). The germline V and J ends were trimmed by 4 bases and 3 bases, with 15 bases remaining between them. The CDR3 DNA reads as TGTGCCAGCAGCGTGCCGGGTGGCGAAACAGATACGCAGTATTTT. Protein: CASSVPGGETDTQYF.

The genes are TRBV30 and TRBJ1-5; possibly TRBD1 for D (5 bases). V gave up 2 bases and J gave up 6 bases, with 20 bases separating them. This CDR3 spans 16 amino acids. Germline V CDR1 and CDR2: GTSNPN, SVGIG (reference sequence). CDR3 sequence: CAWSPQDTKRGQPQHF. CDR3 sequence (DNA): TGTGCCTGGAGTCCTCAAGACACCAAAAGGGGTCAGCCCCAGCATTTT.

This clone was counted a few times. The gene calls are TRBV20-1 and TRBJ1-1, with 7 bases identical to TRBD1. Germline V lookup: CDR1 DFQATT, CDR2 SNEGSKA (reference sequence). Trimming at V came to 5 bases and at J to 8 bases, leaving 2 bases not matched to a gene. The CDR3 sequence is 10 residues long. The CDR3 reads CSALQGEAFF. The CDR3 DNA follows: TGCAGTGCTTTACAGGGGGAAGCTTTCTTT.

The DNA of the CDR3 is TGTGCCAGCAGGGACCACACAGGGTTAGATACGCAGTATTTT. Its translation is CASRDHTGLDTQYF. This rearrangement joins TRBV11-2 to TRBJ2-3; D perhaps matches TRBD1 (6 bases). This CDR3 contains 14 residues. Germline V lookup: CDR1 SGHAT, CDR2 FQNNGV. Trimming pared 6 bases from V and 5 bases from J, leaving 15 bases between.